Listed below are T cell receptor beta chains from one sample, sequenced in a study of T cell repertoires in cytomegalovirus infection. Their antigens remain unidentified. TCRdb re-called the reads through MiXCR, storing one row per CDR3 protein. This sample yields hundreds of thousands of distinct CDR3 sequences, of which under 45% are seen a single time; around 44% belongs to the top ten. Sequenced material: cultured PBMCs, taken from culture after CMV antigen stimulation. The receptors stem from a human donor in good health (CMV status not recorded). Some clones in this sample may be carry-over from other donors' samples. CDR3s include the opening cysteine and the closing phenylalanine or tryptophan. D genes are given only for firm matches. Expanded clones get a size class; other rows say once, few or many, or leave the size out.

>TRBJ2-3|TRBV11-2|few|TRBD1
CASSSSGTDFTDTQYF
TGTGCCAGCAGCTCCTCCGGGACAGACTTCACAGATACGCAGTATTTT
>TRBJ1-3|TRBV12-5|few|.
CASGWTADFLTTGNTIYF
TGTGCTAGTGGTTGGACAGCGGACTTTCTGACGACTGGAAACACCATATATTTT
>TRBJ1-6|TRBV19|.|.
CASSAVGSTSPLHF
TGTGCCAGTAGCGCCGTGGGCAGTACCTCACCCCTCCACTTT
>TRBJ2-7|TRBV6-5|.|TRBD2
CASSRSLAGGYEQYF
TGTGCCAGCAGTCGGTCTCTAGCGGGGGGCTACGAGCAGTACTTC
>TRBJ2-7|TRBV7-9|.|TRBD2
CASSPWVGLAGGYEQYF
TGTGCCAGCAGCCCCTGGGTAGGACTAGCGGGAGGCTACGAGCAGTACTTC
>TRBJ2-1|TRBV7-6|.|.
CASSDLSRQLNNEQFF
TGTGCCAGCAGCGACCTCTCGCGCCAACTCAACAATGAGCAGTTCTTC
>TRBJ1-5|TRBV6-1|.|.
CASSEWGGGNQPQHF
TGTGCCAGCAGTGAATGGGGGGGAGGCAATCAGCCCCAGCATTTT
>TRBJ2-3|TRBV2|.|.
CASRGELLGVADTQYF
TGTGCCAGCAGAGGAGAGTTGTTGGGGGTCGCAGATACGCAGTATTTT
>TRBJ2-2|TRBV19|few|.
CASKGLGIRTGDTGELFF
TGTGCCAGTAAGGGGTTGGGCATCCGAACTGGGGACACCGGGGAGCTGTTTTTT
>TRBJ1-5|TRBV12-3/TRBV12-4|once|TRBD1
CASSYGQDRQPQHF
TGTGCCAGCAGCTACGGACAGGATCGCCAGCCCCAGCATTTT
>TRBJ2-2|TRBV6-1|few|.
CASSFAAGNTGELFF
TGTGCCAGCAGTTTCGCGGCGGGAAACACCGGGGAGCTGTTTTTT
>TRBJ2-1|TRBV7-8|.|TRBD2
CASSSPSGRFSNEQFF
TGTGCCAGCAGCTCCCCTAGCGGGAGATTTAGCAATGAGCAGTTCTTC
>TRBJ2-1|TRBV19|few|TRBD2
CASSSRKVLAGALTAGNEQFF
TGTGCCAGTAGTTCCCGAAAGGTACTAGCGGGGGCTTTGACGGCTGGCAATGAGCAGTTCTTC
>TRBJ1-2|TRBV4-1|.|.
CASSQLEGTAQANYGYTF
TGCGCCAGCAGCCAACTAGAAGGTACCGCCCAAGCTAACTATGGCTACACCTTC
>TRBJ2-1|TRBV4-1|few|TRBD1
CASSQRARDRTNNEQFF
TGCGCCAGCAGCCAGAGGGCCCGGGACAGGACAAACAATGAGCAGTTCTTC
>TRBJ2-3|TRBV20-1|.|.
CSARGLLRDEGTDTQYF
TGCAGTGCTAGAGGGCTACTCCGGGACGAGGGCACAGATACGCAGTATTTT
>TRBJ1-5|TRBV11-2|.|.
CASSSVTGAREPQHF
TGTGCCAGCAGCTCCGTGACGGGGGCCCGGGAGCCCCAGCATTTT
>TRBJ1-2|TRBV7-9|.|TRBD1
CASSSSGQNYGYTF
TGTGCCAGCAGCTCATCGGGACAGAACTATGGCTACACCTTC
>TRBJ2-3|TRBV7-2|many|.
CASSLAGLSTDTQYF
TGTGCCAGCAGCTTAGCGGGACTTTCCACAGATACGCAGTATTTT
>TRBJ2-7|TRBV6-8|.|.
CASSYPASYEQYF
TGTGCCAGCAGTTACCCTGCATCCTACGAGCAGTACTTC
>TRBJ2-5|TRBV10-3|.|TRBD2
CATYSGGSQETQYF
TGTGCCACTTATAGCGGGGGATCGCAAGAGACCCAGTACTTC
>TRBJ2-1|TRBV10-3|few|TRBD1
CAITWTGRYNEQFF
TGTGCCATCACCTGGACAGGGAGGTACAATGAGCAGTTCTTC